Here is one T cell receptor beta chain with its context. V lost 0 bases and J lost 3, with 12 bases in between. The CDR3 is 15 residues long. Germline V gene sequence: CDR1 SGHDN, CDR2 FVKESK. TCRdb's copy holds only in-frame clones and misses some; the assay was immunoSEQ multiplex PCR. The sample shows fewer than 200,000 clones, around 90% of them seen only once. The source of the sample is a study of control samples from healthy donors and cancer patients. The source is a man younger than 40 in good health. The genes are TRBV14 and TRBJ2-7; maybe TRBD1 (6 bases). Sequenced input: blood. The CDR3 sequence is CASSQDLQQGYEQYF. In nucleotides, the CDR3 is TGTGCCAGCAGCCAAGATCTTCAACAGGGCTACGAGCAGTACTTC.